This TCR beta chain was recovered during a study of T-cell reconstitution after alpha-beta-depleted transplantation in children. Study-level points and caveats: Certain patients had high TCRbeta diversity at day 60, and it came from recipient T cells and thymic progenitors that survived. The origin of alpha-beta T cells about two months after transplant was reportedly several hundred expanded graft clones. At the one-year point after transplant, T-cell counts and TCRbeta diversity were found to come mostly from T cells that had been newly produced.

Unique molecular identifiers tagged the TCRbeta library. From the PCR reads, TCRdb called clonotypes with MiXCR, one entry per CDR3 protein. This table holds about 290,000 distinct CDR3 sequences, 10% found once. This clonotype was found many times. Its antigen is still unknown. The sample in question was PBMCs, obtained before TCRalphabeta/CD19-depleted stem cell transplant. The clonotype was recovered from a boy under two years old with acute myeloid leukemia, due to receive a stem cell transplant.

DNA of the CDR3: TGTGCCAGTAGTATAAGCGGGACTGATCAAGAGACCCAGTACTTC. Translating it yields CASSISGTDQETQYF. The chain employs TRBV19 and TRBJ2-5; 7 bases line up with TRBD2. Germline V gene sequence: CDR1 LNHDA, CDR2 SQIVND (reference sequence). J was trimmed by 2 bases and V by 2 bases; bases with no gene match: 5. The CDR3 is made up of 15 amino acids. Looking up the rest from reference TRBV19 and TRBJ2-5 gives the full variable domain: DGGITQSPKYLFRKEGQNVTLSCEQNLNHDAMYWYRQDPGQGLRLIYYSQIVNDFQKGDIAEGYSVSREKKESFPLTVTSAQKNPTAFYLCASSISGTDQETQYFGPGTRLLVL.